This TCR beta chain appears in the sequencing data of a study of radiation and T cells in renal cell carcinoma. For the study at large: Nephrectomy followed 15 Gy stereotactic body radiation by 4 weeks. Whole-study findings and limits: In blood, top tumor clones expanded by 2 weeks, shrinking by 4.

Time point of the sample: blood 2 weeks post-SBRT. Treatment given: 15 Gy SBRT to primary tumor, nephrectomy 4 weeks later. After SBRT, blood was collected at 2 and 4 weeks, plus baseline. This renal cell carcinoma was of the clear cell type. Libraries were prepared by immunoSEQ multiplex PCR; TCRdb keeps only in-frame clonotypes and omits some of them. Altogether 95,000 to 150,000 clones are present, 81% being singletons, with the ten largest covering roughly 6.2%. As concerns this clone: As yet, its antigen is unknown.

This CDR3 has 14 amino acids. V was trimmed by 1 base and J by 7 bases, leaving 11 bases between them. CDR1 and CDR2 from the germline V gene are ENHRY and SYGVKD. The TCR sequence derives from a man aged 45-65 years with renal cell carcinoma. This chain connects TRBV10-3 to TRBJ1-5; weak D call: TRBD1 (6 bases). The sequencing here drew on blood, taken from a patient whose treatment included radiotherapy and nephrectomy. CDR3 in DNA: TGTGCCATCAGTGAGTGGGGGGCTAGCCAGCCCCAGCATTTT. This codes for CAISEWGASQPQHF.